These T cell receptor beta chains were read from a single sample in a study of cytomegalovirus exposure and HLA in healthy donors. TCRdb keeps only in-frame clones here, not all; method: immunoSEQ multiplex PCR. Of about 160,000 clones listed, around 85% are singletons. Sequenced material: PBMCs. The receptors originated from a man aged 40-49 years in good health and CMV-seronegative. Each CDR3 is given with its conserved first and last residue. Each record gives: D gene, CDR3 length, J gene, V gene, clone size, CDR3 DNA, CDR3 protein. A D gene is named only where the DNA matches it firmly. Size tells how often a clone was seen (once, few, many) or the class of an expanded clone, and some rows leave it out.

D gene: TRBD1; CDR3 length: 16; J gene: TRBJ1-5; V gene: TRBV19; clone size: once; CDR3 DNA: TGTGCCAGTAGCCGGGCGCAGGGGGATAGCAATCAGCCCCAGCATTTT; CDR3 protein: CASSRAQGDSNQPQHF
D gene: TRBD2; CDR3 length: 16; J gene: TRBJ2-3; V gene: TRBV30; clone size: many; CDR3 DNA: TGTGCCTGGAGCTTCCCGGGACTAGCCGTCACAGATACGCAGTATTTT; CDR3 protein: CAWSFPGLAVTDTQYF
D gene: TRBD1; CDR3 length: 16; J gene: TRBJ1-1; V gene: TRBV5-8; clone size: NA; CDR3 DNA: TGTGCCAGCAGCCTCGGACAGGTTGCTGGTAACACTGAAGCTTTCTTT; CDR3 protein: CASSLGQVAGNTEAFF
D gene: TRBD2; CDR3 length: 16; J gene: TRBJ2-7; V gene: TRBV30; clone size: NA; CDR3 DNA: TGTGCCTGGAGTGTAGGCTGGTCTAGCGGGGGATCCGAGCAGTACTTC; CDR3 protein: CAWSVGWSSGGSEQYF
D gene: TRBD1; CDR3 length: 18; J gene: TRBJ2-7; V gene: TRBV7-2; clone size: NA; CDR3 DNA: TGTGCCAGCAGCTTAGCGCAAGGCAGGGGGCTATTGTTAAGAGAGCAGTACTTC; CDR3 protein: CASSLAQGRGLLLREQYF
D gene: TRBD1; CDR3 length: 13; J gene: TRBJ1-3; V gene: TRBV29-1; clone size: NA; CDR3 DNA: TGCAGCGGTGGACAGGGAATGGGAAACACCATATATTTT; CDR3 protein: CSGGQGMGNTIYF
D gene: NA; CDR3 length: 11; J gene: TRBJ2-7; V gene: TRBV5-1; clone size: NA; CDR3 DNA: TGCGCCAGCAGCTCTCAGTACGAGCAGTACTTC; CDR3 protein: CASSSQYEQYF
D gene: TRBD1; CDR3 length: 14; J gene: TRBJ2-7; V gene: TRBV6-5; clone size: NA; CDR3 DNA: TGTGCCAGCAGTATCGGACAGGGGGTCTACGAGCAGTACTTC; CDR3 protein: CASSIGQGVYEQYF
D gene: NA; CDR3 length: 18; J gene: TRBJ1-1; V gene: TRBV2; clone size: NA; CDR3 DNA: TGTGCCAGCAGTGGGAAGCCTCGGGCGGGGGGGAAGAACACTGAAGCTTTCTTT; CDR3 protein: CASSGKPRAGGKNTEAFF
D gene: TRBD2; CDR3 length: 14; J gene: TRBJ2-1; V gene: TRBV11-3; clone size: NA; CDR3 DNA: TGTGCCAGCAGCTTAGCGGGGGGGCTCGATGAGCAGTTCTTC; CDR3 protein: CASSLAGGLDEQFF
D gene: TRBD1; CDR3 length: 19; J gene: TRBJ1-3; V gene: TRBV7-9; clone size: NA; CDR3 DNA: TGTGCCAGCAGCCCCCGGGACAGGGGGCTTACGAGCTCTGGAAACACCATATATTTT; CDR3 protein: CASSPRDRGLTSSGNTIYF
D gene: TRBD1; CDR3 length: 15; J gene: TRBJ1-3; V gene: TRBV6-5; clone size: NA; CDR3 DNA: TGTGCCAGCAGTTGGGGACAGGGCTCTGGAAACACCATATATTTT; CDR3 protein: CASSWGQGSGNTIYF
D gene: NA; CDR3 length: 13; J gene: TRBJ2-7; V gene: TRBV11-2; clone size: NA; CDR3 DNA: TGTGCCAGCAGCTACGTGGCAGGGTACGAGCAGTACTTC; CDR3 protein: CASSYVAGYEQYF
D gene: NA; CDR3 length: 14; J gene: TRBJ2-2; V gene: TRBV14; clone size: few; CDR3 DNA: TGTGCCAGCAGCCCTACTAGTCGGACCGGGGAGCTGTTTTTT; CDR3 protein: CASSPTSRTGELFF
D gene: NA; CDR3 length: 14; J gene: TRBJ2-5; V gene: TRBV11-3; clone size: NA; CDR3 DNA: TGTGCCAGCAGCTTGGACAGTAATCAAGAGACCCAGTACTTC; CDR3 protein: CASSLDSNQETQYF
D gene: NA; CDR3 length: 14; J gene: TRBJ2-2; V gene: TRBV5-1; clone size: NA; CDR3 DNA: TGCGCCAGCAGCTTGTACGGGAACACCGGGGAGCTGTTTTTT; CDR3 protein: CASSLYGNTGELFF
D gene: TRBD2; CDR3 length: 17; J gene: TRBJ2-5; V gene: TRBV4-1; clone size: NA; CDR3 DNA: TGCGCCAGCAGCCGCCAGGCCCGCGGGGGGGCGTTCGGGACCCAGTACTTC; CDR3 protein: CASSRQARGGAFGTQYF
D gene: TRBD1; CDR3 length: 15; J gene: TRBJ1-2; V gene: TRBV5-1; clone size: NA; CDR3 DNA: TGCGCCAGCAGCAGAGACAGGGGGCTAGGGTATGGCTACACCTTC; CDR3 protein: CASSRDRGLGYGYTF
D gene: NA; CDR3 length: 15; J gene: TRBJ2-1; V gene: TRBV4-2; clone size: NA; CDR3 DNA: TGTGCCAGCAGCCAAGTGTCCCCATCCGGGAATGAGCAGTTCTTC; CDR3 protein: CASSQVSPSGNEQFF
D gene: NA; CDR3 length: 14; J gene: TRBJ2-6; V gene: TRBV6-1; clone size: NA; CDR3 DNA: TGTGCCAGCACCTGGGCGTCTGGGGCCAACGTCCTGACTTTC; CDR3 protein: CASTWASGANVLTF
D gene: NA; CDR3 length: 13; J gene: TRBJ1-1; V gene: TRBV5-4; clone size: NA; CDR3 DNA: TGTGCCAGCAGTTCTACCATGAACACTGAAGCTTTCTTT; CDR3 protein: CASSSTMNTEAFF
D gene: TRBD1; CDR3 length: 16; J gene: TRBJ1-3; V gene: TRBV5-6; clone size: NA; CDR3 DNA: TGTGCCAGCAGCTTGGCGGACAGGTACTCTGGAAACACCATATATTTT; CDR3 protein: CASSLADRYSGNTIYF
D gene: TRBD1; CDR3 length: 14; J gene: TRBJ1-5; V gene: TRBV5-6; clone size: NA; CDR3 DNA: TGTGCCAGCCACCGGGCAGGGGGGTTTCAGCCCCAGCATTTT; CDR3 protein: CASHRAGGFQPQHF
D gene: NA; CDR3 length: 13; J gene: TRBJ2-7; V gene: TRBV5-1; clone size: NA; CDR3 DNA: TGCGCCAGCCGCCGGGACGGGGGCTACGAGCAGTACTTC; CDR3 protein: CASRRDGGYEQYF
D gene: TRBD1; CDR3 length: 16; J gene: TRBJ2-3; V gene: TRBV5-6; clone size: NA; CDR3 DNA: TGTGCCAGCAGCCCCCGACAGGGAATGTACACAGATACGCAGTATTTT; CDR3 protein: CASSPRQGMYTDTQYF
D gene: TRBD1; CDR3 length: 14; J gene: TRBJ2-1; V gene: TRBV5-1; clone size: few; CDR3 DNA: TGCGCCAGCAGCTTGCCAGGGGGCGGGTATGAGCAGTTCTTC; CDR3 protein: CASSLPGGGYEQFF
D gene: NA; CDR3 length: 13; J gene: TRBJ2-2; V gene: TRBV7-2; clone size: NA; CDR3 DNA: TGTGCCAGCAGCTGGGCACACACCGGGGAGCTGTTTTTT; CDR3 protein: CASSWAHTGELFF
D gene: NA; CDR3 length: 13; J gene: TRBJ2-7; V gene: TRBV10-1; clone size: NA; CDR3 DNA: TGCGCCAGCAGTGACGGGGATCTTGGCGAGCAGTACTTC; CDR3 protein: CASSDGDLGEQYF
D gene: NA; CDR3 length: 16; J gene: TRBJ2-5; V gene: TRBV10-3; clone size: NA; CDR3 DNA: TGTGCCATCAGTGGCCCCGCCGGGGATGCCCAAGAGACCCAGTACTTC; CDR3 protein: CAISGPAGDAQETQYF
D gene: NA; CDR3 length: 15; J gene: TRBJ2-2; V gene: TRBV7-9; clone size: NA; CDR3 DNA: TGTGCCAGCAGCTTCGCCAGAGGAGGAACCGGGGAGCTGTTTTTT; CDR3 protein: CASSFARGGTGELFF
D gene: TRBD1; CDR3 length: 16; J gene: TRBJ2-2; V gene: TRBV10-2; clone size: NA; CDR3 DNA: TGCGCCAGCAGCCTGACGACAGGGGTTAGTAGCGGGGAGCTGTTTTTT; CDR3 protein: CASSLTTGVSSGELFF
D gene: TRBD2; CDR3 length: 15; J gene: TRBJ2-1; V gene: TRBV7-6; clone size: once; CDR3 DNA: TGTGCCAGCAGCTCCGGGGGACTAGCGTGGAATGAGCAGTTCTTC; CDR3 protein: CASSSGGLAWNEQFF
D gene: NA; CDR3 length: 13; J gene: TRBJ1-6; V gene: TRBV2; clone size: once; CDR3 DNA: TGTGCCAGCAGCGGGAGCGATAATTCACCCCTCCACTTT; CDR3 protein: CASSGSDNSPLHF
D gene: TRBD1; CDR3 length: 16; J gene: TRBJ2-2; V gene: TRBV5-1; clone size: once; CDR3 DNA: TGCGCCAGCAGCTTGGTCCCTCAGGGGGCTCCCGGGGAGCTGTTTTTT; CDR3 protein: CASSLVPQGAPGELFF
D gene: NA; CDR3 length: 15; J gene: TRBJ1-1; V gene: TRBV6-5; clone size: once; CDR3 DNA: TGTGCCAGCAGTCGAACACAGAAATTGAACACTGAAGCTTTCTTT; CDR3 protein: CASSRTQKLNTEAFF
D gene: NA; CDR3 length: 14; J gene: TRBJ2-7; V gene: TRBV7-2; clone size: NA; CDR3 DNA: TGTGCCAGCAGCTTGAACGTGGAGGGACGCGAGCAGTACTTC; CDR3 protein: CASSLNVEGREQYF
D gene: NA; CDR3 length: 13; J gene: TRBJ1-1; V gene: TRBV14; clone size: NA; CDR3 DNA: TGTGCCAGCAGCCAAGCGACAGCCTCCGAAGCTTTCTTT; CDR3 protein: CASSQATASEAFF
D gene: NA; CDR3 length: 14; J gene: TRBJ2-1; V gene: TRBV9; clone size: NA; CDR3 DNA: TGTGCCAGCAGTTACGGGCAGGGGCGCAATGAGCAGTTCTTC; CDR3 protein: CASSYGQGRNEQFF
D gene: TRBD2; CDR3 length: 16; J gene: TRBJ2-3; V gene: TRBV9; clone size: NA; CDR3 DNA: TGTGCCAGCAGCGTGGGGACTAGCGTCGGCACAGATACGCAGTATTTT; CDR3 protein: CASSVGTSVGTDTQYF
D gene: TRBD1; CDR3 length: 16; J gene: TRBJ1-2; V gene: TRBV5-1; clone size: NA; CDR3 DNA: TGCGCCAGCAGCGTGCGGAGTATAGGGGGCTTAAATGGCTACACCTTC; CDR3 protein: CASSVRSIGGLNGYTF
D gene: NA; CDR3 length: 15; J gene: TRBJ1-3; V gene: TRBV9; clone size: NA; CDR3 DNA: TGTGCCAGCAGCGTAGCGGGGGAATCTGGAAACACCATATATTTT; CDR3 protein: CASSVAGESGNTIYF
D gene: NA; CDR3 length: 14; J gene: TRBJ1-1; V gene: TRBV18; clone size: NA; CDR3 DNA: TGTGCCAGCTCACCAAGGCAGGCCCCCACTGAAGCTTTCTTT; CDR3 protein: CASSPRQAPTEAFF
D gene: NA; CDR3 length: 15; J gene: TRBJ2-5; V gene: TRBV21-1; clone size: NA; CDR3 DNA: TGTGCCAGCACCCCAGGTTGTGCGTACCAAGAGACCCAGTACTTC; CDR3 protein: CASTPGCAYQETQYF
D gene: TRBD1; CDR3 length: 14; J gene: TRBJ1-4; V gene: TRBV5-4; clone size: NA; CDR3 DNA: TGTGCCAGCAGCTCCGGGACAGAGCCTGAAAAACTGTTTTTT; CDR3 protein: CASSSGTEPEKLFF
D gene: NA; CDR3 length: 12; J gene: TRBJ1-3; V gene: TRBV6-5; clone size: NA; CDR3 DNA: TGTGCCACCCGGAGGGGCCGAAACACCATATATTTT; CDR3 protein: CATRRGRNTIYF
D gene: NA; CDR3 length: 14; J gene: TRBJ2-7; V gene: TRBV11-2; clone size: NA; CDR3 DNA: TGTGCCAGCAGCTTAGATGTTAGGCGAGGCGAGCAGTACTTC; CDR3 protein: CASSLDVRRGEQYF
D gene: TRBD2; CDR3 length: 15; J gene: TRBJ2-7; V gene: TRBV19; clone size: few; CDR3 DNA: TGTGCCAGTAGTACAGGGACTACCCTCTCCTACGAGCAGTACTTC; CDR3 protein: CASSTGTTLSYEQYF
D gene: NA; CDR3 length: 13; J gene: TRBJ1-1; V gene: TRBV2; clone size: few; CDR3 DNA: TGTGCCAGCAGCGGCGACGGGGGTTGGGGAGCTTTCTTT; CDR3 protein: CASSGDGGWGAFF
D gene: TRBD1; CDR3 length: 14; J gene: TRBJ1-6; V gene: TRBV29-1; clone size: NA; CDR3 DNA: TGCAGCGACAGACAGGGGGCATCTAATTCACCCCTCCACTTT; CDR3 protein: CSDRQGASNSPLHF
D gene: TRBD1; CDR3 length: 15; J gene: TRBJ1-5; V gene: TRBV5-1; clone size: few; CDR3 DNA: TGCGCCAGCAGCTTAGGGACAGGGGGTGAACAGCCCCAGCATTTT; CDR3 protein: CASSLGTGGEQPQHF
D gene: TRBD1; CDR3 length: 14; J gene: TRBJ2-7; V gene: TRBV6-5; clone size: NA; CDR3 DNA: TGTGCCAGCAGTTATACGAGACAGGGCTACGAGCAGTACTTC; CDR3 protein: CASSYTRQGYEQYF
D gene: TRBD2; CDR3 length: 14; J gene: TRBJ2-3; V gene: TRBV7-9; clone size: NA; CDR3 DNA: TGTGCCAGCAGCTTAACTAGCGACACAGATACGCAGTATTTT; CDR3 protein: CASSLTSDTDTQYF
D gene: TRBD1; CDR3 length: 15; J gene: TRBJ2-2; V gene: TRBV11-2; clone size: few; CDR3 DNA: TGTGCCAGCAGCCCACGACAGGGGTTCACCGGGGAGCTGTTTTTT; CDR3 protein: CASSPRQGFTGELFF
D gene: NA; CDR3 length: 15; J gene: TRBJ1-6; V gene: TRBV28; clone size: few; CDR3 DNA: TGTGCCAGCAGTCCGGGGGTCGCCTATAATTCACCCCTCCACTTT; CDR3 protein: CASSPGVAYNSPLHF
D gene: TRBD2; CDR3 length: 18; J gene: TRBJ2-3; V gene: TRBV4-1; clone size: NA; CDR3 DNA: TGCGCCAGCAGCCAAGAAAGCGGCGGGGGGCGAAACACAGATACGCAGTATTTT; CDR3 protein: CASSQESGGGRNTDTQYF
D gene: TRBD1; CDR3 length: 15; J gene: TRBJ1-5; V gene: TRBV11-2; clone size: few; CDR3 DNA: TGTGCCAGCAGCTTAGAACAGGGGGCAGGCCAGCCCCAGCATTTT; CDR3 protein: CASSLEQGAGQPQHF
D gene: NA; CDR3 length: 14; J gene: TRBJ1-1; V gene: TRBV7-2; clone size: NA; CDR3 DNA: TGTGCCAGCGGGGGGATTGGCATGAACACTGAAGCTTTCTTT; CDR3 protein: CASGGIGMNTEAFF